Described below is a single T cell receptor beta chain sequence and its context. Its antigen is not identified. This record belongs to a study of cytomegalovirus exposure and HLA in healthy donors. Broader study findings: It was reportedly the case that the classifier diagnosed cytomegalovirus status with high specificity and sensitivity.

The CDR3 sequence is 18 residues long. Germline-derived CDR1 and CDR2 are SGHTA and FQGTGA. V lost 4 bases, J lost 4 bases, and 13 bases stayed unmatched. PCR primers comprised 60 Vbeta and 13 Jbeta primers. Profiling relied on immunoSEQ multiplex PCR, and the TCRdb table lists in-frame clones only, not all of them. The table shows about 61,000 clones, with more than 80% occurring only once. J is TRBJ2-1 and V is TRBV7-3, with TRBD2 matching over 10 bases. This receptor was identified in a man aged 30 to 45 in good health and CMV-seropositive. Input material: PBMCs. The DNA for the CDR3 is TGTGCCAGCAGCTCTTTAGGAACTCTAGCGGGAGAGTACAATGAGCAGTTCTTC. Translating it yields CASSSLGTLAGEYNEQFF.